One sample yielded the 21 T cell receptor beta chains listed below, sequenced in a study of T cells after posttransplantation cyclophosphamide. The assay was immunoSEQ multiplex PCR, and TCRdb's table has in-frame clones only and misses some. Here the sample spans about 32,000 clones, 75% to 95% being singletons. The naive gate required viable CD3+CD4+ or CD3+CD8+ cells with CCR7+CD45RA+CD45RO-CD95-CD27+CD28+ phenotype. The sample consisted of naive CD4+ T cells sorted from blood. The receptor set was obtained from a man younger than 40 in good health and a related stem cell transplant donor.

This clone was recorded once. The chain uses TRBV6-5 and TRBJ2-3; the match to TRBD1 covers 9 bases. The CDR3 spans 15 residues. The germline CDR1 and CDR2 sequences are MNHEY and SVGAGI. V lost 6 bases and J lost 5; bases outside the gene matches: 9. The CDR3 is CASRSTGGGGDTQYF. For the CDR3, the DNA is TGTGCCAGCAGATCTACAGGGGGCGGGGGAGATACGCAGTATTTT.

V is TRBV4-2 and J is TRBJ2-5; 9 positions agree with TRBD1. The ends lost 1 base at V and 3 bases at J; junction bases unmatched: 6. CDR1 LGHNA and CDR2 YNFKEQ come from the germline V gene. The CDR3 runs to 16 residues. The CDR3 nucleotides read TGTGCCAGCAGCCAAGGCTCACAGGGGGCCGAAGAGACCCAGTACTTC. Residues: CASSQGSQGAEETQYF.

Notes on this clone: The junction departs from the called germline gene at one end, perhaps through a read error. This sequence joins TRBV28 and TRBJ2-7, with D possibly matching TRBD2 (5 bases). The germline V gene has CDR1 MDHEN and CDR2 SYDVKM. The CDR3 runs 14 residues. The CDR3 DNA reads as TGTGCCAGCAATTTACGGTCGGGGTCCTACGAGCAGTACTTC. This codes for CASNLRSGSYEQYF.

The chain links TRBV7-2 to TRBJ2-5; 11 nucleotides agree with TRBD2. The germline CDR1 and CDR2 sequences are SGHTA and FQGNSA. The CDR3 totals 17 residues. Trimming cost V 5 bases and J 5 bases; bases outside gene matches: 13. This CDR3 is CASSTLAGGRLVETQYF. For the CDR3, the DNA is TGTGCCAGCAGCACCTTAGCGGGGGGGCGACTTGTGGAGACCCAGTACTTC. The full variable domain, completed using reference TRBV7-2 and TRBJ2-5, is GAGVSQSPSNKVTEKGKDVELRCDPISGHTALYWYRQSLGQGLEFLIYFQGNSAPDKSGLPSDRFSAERTGGSVSTLTIQRTQQEDSAVYLCASSTLAGGRLVETQYFGPGTRLLVL.

The rearrangement joins TRBV7-9 to TRBJ1-1, with D perhaps TRBD1 (6 bases). The V end lost 5 bases, the J end lost 3 bases, and 19 bases lay between the germline ends. The CDR3 has 16 residues. Germline values: CDR1 SEHNR, CDR2 FQNEAQ (reference sequence). The chain's CDR3 is CASSPGSGGADTEAFF. The CDR3 bases are TGTGCCAGCAGCCCCGGGAGTGGGGGGGCGGACACTGAAGCTTTCTTT.

The chain employs TRBV4-1 and TRBJ2-3; TRBD2 matches at 8 bases. The CDR3 length is 16 residues. V was pared by 5 bases and J by 7 bases, with 14 bases of the junction left unmatched. Germline V gene data show CDR1 as MGHRA and CDR2 as YSYEKL. In nucleotides, the CDR3 is TGCGCCAGCAGCTCCTTAGCGGGGCTCTCCCCGAATACGCAGTATTTT. Protein sequence: CASSSLAGLSPNTQYF.

The CDR3 DNA reads as TGTGCCAGCAGTGAAGCGCTAACCTCGGGAGGGGTCTACGAGCAGTACTTC. Residues: CASSEALTSGGVYEQYF. The chain combines TRBV6-1 with TRBJ2-7; 8 positions match TRBD2. V shed 0 bases, J shed 3 bases, and the junction held 10 bases outside the gene matches. Germline CDR1 reads MNHNS; CDR2 reads SASEGT. The CDR3 loop spans 17 amino acids.

The CDR3 region has the DNA TGTGCCAGTAGTTACCTTCAGGGGGCCAAGTATGGCTACACCTTC. Translation gives CASSYLQGAKYGYTF. The J gene is TRBJ1-2, the V gene TRBV19; 8 bases are a match to TRBD1. Unmatched junction bases numbered 10, after V lost 5 bases and J lost 5 bases. Germline V CDR1 and CDR2: LNHDA, SQIVND (reference sequence). The CDR3 sequence is 15 residues long.

V usage is TRBV5-1 and J usage is TRBJ1-1, with 7 bases matching TRBD1. After removal of 4 bases from V and 0 bases from J, the junction contained 12 bases not matched to a gene. Germline V lookup: CDR1 SGHRS, CDR2 YFSETQ. The CDR3 loop spans 17 amino acids. CDR3 sequence (DNA): TGCGCCAGCAGCCTGGGACAGAGGGGAGGTATGAACACTGAAGCTTTCTTT. Translation: CASSLGQRGGMNTEAFF.

The chain is built from TRBV5-4 and TRBJ1-2, with 7 bases that match TRBD1. The CDR3 has 15 amino acids. The germline V gene has CDR1 SGHNT and CDR2 YYREEE (reference sequence). V shed 3 bases, J shed 2 bases, and the junction held 7 bases outside the gene matches. The CDR3 bases are TGTGCCAGCAGCTCCGCGACAGGGTCAAACTATGGCTACACCTTC. Its translation is CASSSATGSNYGYTF. Full variable domain (missing parts from reference TRBV5-4 and TRBJ1-2): ETGVTQSPTHLIKTRGQQVTLRCSSQSGHNTVSWYQQALGQGPQFIFQYYREEENGRGNFPPRFSGLQFPNYSSELNVNALELDDSALYLCASSSATGSNYGYTFGSGTRLTVV.

This clone appeared once. The gene calls are TRBV11-2 and TRBJ2-5, with D possibly matching TRBD1 (5 bases). There are 14 residues in the CDR3. Trimming removed 0 bases at V and 7 bases at J, with 12 bases between. Per germline, CDR1 SGHAT and CDR2 FQNNGV. CDR3 protein: CASSLDMGRVTQYF. The DNA for the CDR3 is TGTGCCAGCAGCTTAGATATGGGCAGGGTGACCCAGTACTTC.

The chain carries TRBV18 and TRBJ2-7; 8 bases match TRBD1. The V and J ends lost 5 bases and 2 bases, in that order; junction bases with no gene match: 5. There are 14 residues in the CDR3. Germline values: CDR1 KGHSH, CDR2 LQKENI. This CDR3 is CASSSGTGPYEQYF. In DNA, the CDR3 is TGTGCCAGCTCATCCGGGACAGGACCCTACGAGCAGTACTTC.

This chain joins TRBV6-4 and TRBJ1-2; D is undetermined. Trimming pared 0 bases from V and 7 bases from J, leaving 9 bases between. Germline CDR1 MRHNA, CDR2 SNTAGT. This CDR3 has 13 amino acids. CDR3 region: CASSDSGGFGYTF. DNA for the CDR3: TGTGCCAGCAGTGACTCTGGAGGATTTGGCTACACCTTC.

This clone was observed a single time. This chain connects TRBV5-1 to TRBJ1-1; 9 positions agree with TRBD1. The CDR3 is made up of 16 amino acids. After removal of 0 bases from V and 2 bases from J, the junction contained 5 bases not matched to a gene. Germline V gene lookup returns CDR1 SGHRS and CDR2 YFSETQ. The CDR3 coding sequence is TGCGCCAGCAGCTTGGGACAGGGGGTAGGAAACACTGAAGCTTTCTTT. Translation gives CASSLGQGVGNTEAFF.

In this sample, this clone turned up a few times. The rearrangement links TRBV19 to TRBJ2-3; tentatively, D is TRBD1 (5 bases). Germline V gene sequence: CDR1 LNHDA, CDR2 SQIVND (reference sequence). The V end lost 9 bases, the J end lost 6 bases, and 13 bases lay between the germline ends. The CDR3 length is 12 residues. CDR3: CASQSRGDTQYF. CDR3 DNA: TGTGCCAGCCAGTCTAGGGGCGATACGCAGTATTTT.

The V gene is TRBV2, the J gene TRBJ1-5; weak D call: TRBD1 (5 bases). This CDR3 is 15 amino acids long. Looked up from germline, CDR1 is SNHLY and CDR2 is FYNNEI. Trimming shortened V by 4 bases and J by 2 bases, and 12 bases separated the two germline ends. The DNA for the CDR3 is TGTGCCAGCAGTGCCGACCCGGGGGGCAATCAGCCCCAGCATTTT. Its protein product is CASSADPGGNQPQHF. Together with reference TRBV2 and TRBJ1-5, the CDR3 gives the full variable domain: EPEVTQTPSHQVTQMGQEVILRCVPISNHLYFYWYRQILGQKVEFLVSFYNNEISEKSEIFDDQFSVERPDGSNFTLKIRSTKLEDSAMYFCASSADPGGNQPQHFGDGTRLSIL.

This clone was seen once. The chain combines TRBV15 with TRBJ1-5; 8 bases agree with TRBD1. This CDR3 has 15 residues. Per germline, CDR1 LNHNV and CDR2 YYDKDF (reference sequence). Losses at the gene ends were 2 bases for V and 3 bases for J; bases not matched to a gene: 3. Written as DNA, the CDR3 is TGTGCCACCAGCAGACAGGGGGCGGTCAATCAGCCCCAGCATTTT. Protein: CATSRQGAVNQPQHF.

V is TRBV2 and J is TRBJ2-5; TRBD2 is a possible D gene (5 bases). V dropped 1 base and J dropped 5 bases, with 11 bases sitting between them. The germline V gene has CDR1 SNHLY and CDR2 FYNNEI. This CDR3 spans 14 amino acids. For the CDR3, the DNA is TGTGCCAGCAGTGAAGGGACTCACGTGGAGACCCAGTACTTC. Translation gives CASSEGTHVETQYF.

The genes are TRBV7-3 and TRBJ2-5; D gene unclear. Trimming removed 5 bases from V and 5 bases from J, with 21 bases in between. In germline, CDR1 is SGHTA, CDR2 FQGTGA. The CDR3 totals 16 residues. The CDR3 bases are TGTGCCAGCAGCCGCCTACCTTTAGGCTTCGGGGAGACCCAGTACTTC. It encodes CASSRLPLGFGETQYF.

The genes are TRBV9 and TRBJ1-5, with D tentatively TRBD1 (5 bases). The CDR3 spans 14 residues. V was cut by 3 bases and J by 7 bases, with 14 bases left in between. Germline assignment: CDR1 SGDLS and CDR2 YYNGEE. CDR3 sequence (DNA): TGTGCCAGCAGCGCTGACCAGGGTTACCAGCCCCAGCATTTT. The encoded protein is CASSADQGYQPQHF.

This chain uses TRBV19 with TRBJ1-1; maybe TRBD1 (5 bases). CDR3 length equals 13 residues. V was cut by 5 bases and J by 0 bases, with 7 bases left in between. Germline-derived CDR1 and CDR2 are LNHDA and SQIVND (reference sequence). CDR3 region: CASSDRLNTEAFF. The CDR3, as DNA: TGTGCCAGTAGTGACAGACTGAACACTGAAGCTTTCTTT.